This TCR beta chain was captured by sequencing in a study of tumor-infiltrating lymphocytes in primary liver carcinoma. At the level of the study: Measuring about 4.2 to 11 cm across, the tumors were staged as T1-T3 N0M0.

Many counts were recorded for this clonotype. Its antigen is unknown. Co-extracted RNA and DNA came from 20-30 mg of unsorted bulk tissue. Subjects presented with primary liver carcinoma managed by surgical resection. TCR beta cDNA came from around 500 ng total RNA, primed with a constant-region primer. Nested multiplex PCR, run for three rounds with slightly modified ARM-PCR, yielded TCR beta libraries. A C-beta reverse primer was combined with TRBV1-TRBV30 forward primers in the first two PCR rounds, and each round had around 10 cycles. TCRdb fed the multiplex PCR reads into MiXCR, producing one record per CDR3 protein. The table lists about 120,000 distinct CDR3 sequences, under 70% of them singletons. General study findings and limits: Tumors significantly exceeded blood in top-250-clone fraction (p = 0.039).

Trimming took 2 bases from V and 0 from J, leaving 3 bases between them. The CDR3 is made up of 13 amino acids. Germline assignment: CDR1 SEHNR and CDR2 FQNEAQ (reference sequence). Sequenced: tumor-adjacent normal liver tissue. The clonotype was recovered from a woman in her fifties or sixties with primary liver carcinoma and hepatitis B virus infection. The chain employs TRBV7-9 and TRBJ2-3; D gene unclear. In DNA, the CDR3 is TGTGCCAGCAGCTTATCTAGCACAGATACGCAGTATTTT. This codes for CASSLSSTDTQYF.